This passage covers 26 T cell receptor beta chains from one sample sequenced in a study of blood T cell repertoires in COVID-19. Measured with immunoSEQ multiplex PCR; TCRdb has only the in-frame clones, and not every one. The data contain about 250,000 clones, 80% to 90% of them singletons. Material for sequencing was PBMCs or T cells enriched from blood (not recorded which). The receptors shown here come from a woman in her thirties who had recovered from COVID-19.

The gene calls are TRBV29-1 and TRBJ2-5, with D perhaps TRBD1 (6 bases). The germline V gene encodes CDR1 SQVTM and CDR2 ANQGSEA. V was shortened by 7 bases and J by 4 bases, with 19 bases between the two germline ends. This CDR3 is 14 amino acids long. This CDR3 is CSAETRTASETQYF. DNA for the CDR3: TGCAGCGCCGAAACACGGACAGCATCAGAGACCCAGTACTTC.

This chain uses TRBV6-4 with TRBJ2-2, with D tentatively TRBD1 (6 bases). The CDR3 has 13 amino acids. Germline V gives CDR1 MRHNA, CDR2 SNTAGT. V was cut by 5 bases and J by 5 bases, with 9 bases left in between. DNA of the CDR3: TGTGCCAGCAGTAGACAGGCAACCGGGGAGCTGTTTTTT. Translated, it gives CASSRQATGELFF.

The chain uses TRBV7-8 and TRBJ1-1; D unresolved. The CDR3 sequence is 13 residues long. CDR1 and CDR2 from the germline V gene are SGHVS and FQNEAQ. Trimming took off 2 bases at V and 2 bases at J, with 6 bases between the two ends. The chain's CDR3 is CASSLLGNTEAFF. As DNA, the CDR3 is TGTGCCAGCAGCTTATTGGGCAACACTGAAGCTTTCTTT.

This clone was observed once. The CDR3 loop reads CATSEGSSEKLFF. As DNA, the CDR3 is TGTGCCACCAGTGAGGGGAGTTCTGAAAAACTGTTTTTT. The V gene is TRBV24-1, the J gene TRBJ1-4; D unresolved. The CDR3 is 13 amino acids. The V and J ends lost 4 bases and 7 bases respectively, with 9 bases between them. CDR1 KGHDR and CDR2 SFDVKD come from the germline V gene.

The sample holds a few counts of this clone. The chain uses TRBV30 and TRBJ1-2, with D possibly TRBD1 on 6 matching bases. In germline, CDR1 is GTSNPN, CDR2 SVGIG (reference sequence). Trimming removed 2 bases from V and 4 bases from J, with 14 bases in between. The CDR3 length is 14 residues. CDR3 bases: TGTGCCTGGAGTTTTGGGGGGGGCGGCTATGGCTACACCTTC. Encoded protein: CAWSFGGGGYGYTF.

This clone was seen more than once but under ten times. The chain joins TRBV30 to TRBJ1-1; TRBD1 aligns across 7 bases. Trimming cost V 3 bases and J 7 bases; bases outside gene matches: 5. This CDR3 is built from 12 residues. Germline lookup yields CDR1 GTSNPN and CDR2 SVGIG (reference sequence). In DNA, the CDR3 is TGTGCCTGGAGCGACGGGACAGTTGAAGCTTTCTTT. Translated, it gives CAWSDGTVEAFF.

The CDR3 region has the DNA TGTGCCAGCAGCTTAGACAGGGGCTCCTATAATTCACCCCTCCACTTT. Amino acid sequence: CASSLDRGSYNSPLHF. The chain is built from TRBV5-4 and TRBJ1-6; 8 bases agree with TRBD1. Trimming cost V 2 bases and J 0 bases; bases outside gene matches: 1. This CDR3 region has 16 residues. Per the germline V gene, CDR1 is SGHNT and CDR2 is YYREEE (reference sequence).

The chain joins TRBV6-5 to TRBJ1-1, with 10 bases that match TRBD1. Germline V lookup: CDR1 MNHEY, CDR2 SVGAGI. The CDR3 spans 16 residues. Losses at the gene ends were 3 bases for V and 1 base for J; bases not matched to a gene: 5. The CDR3 region has the DNA TGTGCCAGCAGTTATGACAGGGGGCTCCAGAACACTGAAGCTTTCTTT. This sequence encodes CASSYDRGLQNTEAFF.

The V gene is TRBV3-1 (or the pseudogene TRBV3-2), the J gene TRBJ2-1; possibly TRBD1 for D (5 bases). There are 15 residues in the CDR3. Germline V gene sequence: CDR1 LGHDT, CDR2 YNNKEL (reference sequence). Trimming removed 7 bases at V and 4 bases at J, with 17 bases between. The CDR3 coding sequence is TGTGCCAGCACCGGCCCAGGTGGGGCTTACAATGAGCAGTTCTTC. This gives the protein CASTGPGGAYNEQFF.

The chain combines TRBV7-3 with TRBJ2-5; 8 bases agree with TRBD1. The germline gives CDR1 SGHTA, CDR2 FQGTGA. Trimming took 3 bases from V and 5 from J; bases not matched to a gene: 14. The CDR3 has 17 amino acids. For the CDR3, the DNA is TGTGCCAGCAGCTTTAACCCCAACGGACAGGGACGCGAGACCCAGTACTTC. It translates to CASSFNPNGQGRETQYF. The full variable domain, with the rest looked up from reference TRBV7-3 and TRBJ2-5, is GAGVSQTPSNKVTEKGKYVELRCDPISGHTALYWYRQSLGQGPEFLIYFQGTGAADDSGLPNDRFFAVRPEGSVSTLKIQRTERGDSAVYLCASSFNPNGQGRETQYFGPGTRLLVL.

The chain is built from TRBV2 and TRBJ2-7; D is unclear. The CDR3 has 14 amino acids. The germline V and J ends were trimmed by 7 bases and 0 bases, with 13 bases remaining between them. In germline, CDR1 is SNHLY, CDR2 FYNNEI. The CDR3: CASIKRISSYEQYF. The CDR3 DNA reads TGTGCCAGCATTAAGCGTATAAGCTCCTACGAGCAGTACTTC.

This clone appeared a few times. The chain combines TRBV5-6 with TRBJ1-3, with a possible D match to TRBD1 (6 bases). The ends were cut back, 2 bases at V and 0 bases at J, with 9 bases in the middle. From germline, CDR1 is SGHDT and CDR2 YYEEEE. The CDR3 is made up of 15 amino acids. The CDR3 loop is CASSFQGSSGNTIYF. The CDR3 nucleotides read TGTGCCAGCAGCTTTCAGGGGAGCTCTGGAAACACCATATATTTT.

This clone was seen repeatedly, ten times or more. DNA for the CDR3: TGTGCCAGCAGCCAAGATAGTAACACTGAAGCTTTCTTT. Its translation: CASSQDSNTEAFF. This chain connects TRBV14 to TRBJ1-1; no clear D. Trimming took off 0 bases at V and 2 bases at J, with 4 bases between the two ends. CDR1 is SGHDN and CDR2 is FVKESK in the germline V gene. The CDR3 is 13 amino acids.

This clone appeared a few times. The genes are TRBV6-5 and TRBJ1-5, with D unresolved. In germline, CDR1 is MNHEY, CDR2 SVGAGI. CDR3 length: 14 amino acids. V dropped 4 bases and J dropped 2 bases, with 9 bases sitting between them. The CDR3 loop is CASSWRGGNQPQHF. The CDR3 DNA follows: TGTGCCAGCAGTTGGCGGGGAGGCAATCAGCCCCAGCATTTT.

The V gene is TRBV9, the J gene TRBJ2-1; TRBD2 is a possible D gene (6 bases). The germline V and J ends were trimmed by 0 bases and 4 bases, with 11 bases remaining between them. There are 15 residues in the CDR3. CDR1 and CDR2 from the germline V gene are SGDLS and YYNGEE. The CDR3 sequence: CASSVAGEVYNEQFF. Here the CDR3 DNA reads TGTGCCAGCAGCGTAGCGGGAGAAGTTTACAATGAGCAGTTCTTC.

This clone was found once. V is TRBV6-5 and J is TRBJ2-5; 8 bases line up with TRBD1. The germline V gene has CDR1 MNHEY and CDR2 SVGAGI. This CDR3 contains 15 residues. The junction had 7 bases not matched to a gene; V was cut back by 6 bases and J by 1 base. CDR3 residues: CASSLHGQGQETQYF. DNA of the CDR3: TGTGCCAGCAGCCTCCACGGACAGGGCCAAGAGACCCAGTACTTC.

The chain employs TRBV19 and TRBJ1-2; the match to TRBD1 covers 7 bases. J lost 6 bases, V lost 4 bases, and 2 bases had no gene match. Germline V gene data show CDR1 as LNHDA and CDR2 as SQIVND (reference sequence). The length of the CDR3 is 12 residues. The CDR3 DNA is TGTGCCAGTAGTAACAGGGGCCATGGCTACACCTTC. This sequence encodes CASSNRGHGYTF.

The rearrangement links TRBV5-1 to TRBJ1-6; tentative D call: TRBD1 (5 bases). Germline lookup yields CDR1 SGHRS and CDR2 YFSETQ. The CDR3 covers 17 residues. Trimming shortened V by 0 bases and J by 3 bases, and 13 bases separated the two germline ends. CDR3 DNA: TGCGCCAGCAGCTTGGGAATAGGGGCCATCTATAATTCACCCCTCCACTTT. Protein: CASSLGIGAIYNSPLHF.

The V gene is TRBV19, the J gene TRBJ2-1; 8 bases align to TRBD2. This CDR3 spans 16 amino acids. Trimming removed 1 base from V and 3 bases from J; junction bases left unmatched: 5. Germline V CDR1 and CDR2: LNHDA, SQIVND (reference sequence). The CDR3 DNA follows: TGTGCCAGTAGTATAGGGGCACTAGCGGTCTACAATGAGCAGTTCTTC. Translation: CASSIGALAVYNEQFF.

V is TRBV27 and J is TRBJ2-1; weak D call: TRBD1 (6 bases). V dropped 6 bases and J dropped 0 bases, with 15 bases sitting between them. The CDR3 runs 16 residues. Germline V CDR1 and CDR2: MNHEY, SMNVEV (reference sequence). CDR3 residues: CASRPRGGSSYNEQFF. The DNA for the CDR3 is TGTGCCAGCAGACCCAGGGGCGGTAGCTCCTACAATGAGCAGTTCTTC.

The chain employs TRBV4-1 and TRBJ2-3, with 10 positions matching TRBD2. V was clipped by 4 bases and J by 2 bases; unmatched bases: 12. Germline CDR1 MGHRA, CDR2 YSYEKL. The CDR3 length is 18 residues. CDR3 region: CASSPGVASGGTTDTQYF. In nucleotides, the CDR3 is TGCGCCAGCAGCCCCGGGGTGGCTAGCGGGGGAACCACAGATACGCAGTATTTT.

This clone is a singleton in its sample. The rearrangement uses TRBV7-2 and TRBJ1-6; no firm D call. With 4 bases removed from V and 7 bases from J, the gap between germline ends came to 17 bases. Germline CDR1 reads SGHTA; CDR2 reads FQGNSA. The CDR3 consists of 16 residues. In DNA, the CDR3 is TGTGCCAGCAGCTCAATATATTTGAGTCGGAATTCACCCCTCCACTTT. Translating gives CASSSIYLSRNSPLHF.

This clone has just a few counts. This chain links TRBV2 with TRBJ2-3; TRBD1 is a possible D gene (6 bases). With 1 base removed from V and 1 base from J, the gap between germline ends came to 6 bases. The CDR3 is 14 residues long. CDR1 SNHLY and CDR2 FYNNEI come from the germline V gene. The CDR3 sequence: CASSEGQGTDTQYF. In DNA, the CDR3 is TGTGCCAGCAGTGAAGGACAGGGCACAGATACGCAGTATTTT.

The rearrangement links TRBV5-1 to TRBJ2-5, with D possibly being TRBD1 (5 bases). The CDR3 runs to 15 residues. Trimming cost V 4 bases and J 1 base, with 14 bases left between them. Germline V CDR1 and CDR2: SGHRS, YFSETQ. The CDR3 DNA follows: TGCGCCAGCAGCGGGGAAGGGCAGGGCCAAGAGACCCAGTACTTC. Its translation is CASSGEGQGQETQYF.

The chain recombines TRBV30 with TRBJ2-1; TRBD1 is a possible D gene (6 bases). V was pared by 2 bases and J by 4 bases, with 18 bases between. The CDR3 spans 16 residues. Germline values: CDR1 GTSNPN, CDR2 SVGIG (reference sequence). CDR3 region: CAWSYRGRGIYNEQFF. CDR3 DNA: TGTGCCTGGAGTTACCGGGGCAGGGGAATTTACAATGAGCAGTTCTTC.

This clone appeared a few times. In the same sample, other DNA sequences code for this CDR3. The chain employs TRBV3-1 (or the pseudogene TRBV3-2) and TRBJ1-2; 10 nucleotides align to TRBD1. V was pared by 4 bases and J by 7 bases, with 3 bases of the junction left unmatched. The germline CDR1 and CDR2 sequences are LGHDT and YNNKEL (reference sequence). This CDR3 comprises 13 residues. The CDR3 here is CASSRGQGGGYTF. CDR3 bases: TGTGCCAGCAGCCGAGGACAGGGGGGTGGCTACACCTTC.